The sample holds one count of the clone carrying this TCR beta chain. Its antigen remains unknown. The CDR3 is made up of 13 amino acids. V lost 2 bases and J 3 bases, leaving 8 bases between the germline ends. Germline V gives CDR1 MDHEN, CDR2 SYDVKM. The data belong to a study of T cell responses to AZD1222 COVID-19 vaccine. General study results and limits: In a largely white British group with more females than males, clonal diversity was possibly underestimated.

Data came from immunoSEQ multiplex PCR; TCRdb stores just in-frame clones and leaves some out. The sample has fewer than 130,000 clones; around 92% are singletons. This clonotype was sampled from an adult in good health. Sequenced here: peripheral blood, sampled on day 0 of AZD1222 vaccination. The V gene is TRBV28, the J gene TRBJ2-7, with D possibly TRBD1 on 5 matching bases. Written as DNA, the CDR3 is TGTGCCAGCAGTTTAAGGGGCAGCTACGAGCAGTACTTC. Its translation is CASSLRGSYEQYF.